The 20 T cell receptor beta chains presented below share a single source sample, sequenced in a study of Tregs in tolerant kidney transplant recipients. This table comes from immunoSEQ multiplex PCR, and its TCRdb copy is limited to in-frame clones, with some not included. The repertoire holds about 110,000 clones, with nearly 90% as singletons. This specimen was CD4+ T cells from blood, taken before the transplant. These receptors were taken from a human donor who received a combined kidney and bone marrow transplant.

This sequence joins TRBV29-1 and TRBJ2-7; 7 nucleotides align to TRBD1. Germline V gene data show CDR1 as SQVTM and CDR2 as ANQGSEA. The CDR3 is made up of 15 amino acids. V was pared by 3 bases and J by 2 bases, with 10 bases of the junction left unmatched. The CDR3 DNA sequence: TGCAGCGTTGAGAGGCGGACAGGTGGAACCTACGAGCAGTACTTC. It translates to CSVERRTGGTYEQYF.

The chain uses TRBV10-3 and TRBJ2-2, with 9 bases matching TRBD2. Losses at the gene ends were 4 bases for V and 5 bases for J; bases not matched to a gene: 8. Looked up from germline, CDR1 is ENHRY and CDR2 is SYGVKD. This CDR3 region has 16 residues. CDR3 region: CAISGWLAGDTGELFF. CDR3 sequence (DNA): TGTGCCATCAGTGGGTGGTTAGCGGGAGATACCGGGGAGCTGTTTTTT.

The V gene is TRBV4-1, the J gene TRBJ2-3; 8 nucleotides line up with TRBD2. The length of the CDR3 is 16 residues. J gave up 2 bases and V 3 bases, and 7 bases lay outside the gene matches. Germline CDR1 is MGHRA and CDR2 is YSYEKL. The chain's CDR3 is CASSHGVAGFTDTQYF. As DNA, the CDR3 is TGCGCCAGCAGCCACGGGGTAGCGGGGTTCACAGATACGCAGTATTTT.

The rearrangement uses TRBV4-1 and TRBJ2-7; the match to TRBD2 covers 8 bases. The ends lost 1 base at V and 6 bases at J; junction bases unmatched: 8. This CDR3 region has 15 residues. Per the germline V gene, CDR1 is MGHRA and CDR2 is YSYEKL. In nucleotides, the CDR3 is TGCGCCAGCAGCCAAGGTGGCGGGGGGTTAGGCGAGCAGTACTTC. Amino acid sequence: CASSQGGGGLGEQYF.

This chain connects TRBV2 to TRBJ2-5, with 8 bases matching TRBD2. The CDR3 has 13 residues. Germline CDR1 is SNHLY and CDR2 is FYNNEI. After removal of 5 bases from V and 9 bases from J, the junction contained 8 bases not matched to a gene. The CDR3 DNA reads TGTGCCAGCAGTTTTAGCGGGAACTTCGCCCAGTACTTC. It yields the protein CASSFSGNFAQYF.

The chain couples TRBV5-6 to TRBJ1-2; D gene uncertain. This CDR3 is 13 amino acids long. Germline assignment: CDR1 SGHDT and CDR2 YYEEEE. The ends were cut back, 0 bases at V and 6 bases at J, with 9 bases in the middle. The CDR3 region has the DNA TGTGCCAGCAGCTTGGTTATTATAGATGGCTACACCTTC. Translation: CASSLVIIDGYTF.

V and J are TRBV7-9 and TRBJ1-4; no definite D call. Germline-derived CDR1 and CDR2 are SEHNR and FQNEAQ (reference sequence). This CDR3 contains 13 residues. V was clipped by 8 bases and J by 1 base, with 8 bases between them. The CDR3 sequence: CASGRVTNEKLFF. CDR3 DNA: TGTGCCAGCGGCCGGGTAACTAATGAAAAACTGTTTTTT.

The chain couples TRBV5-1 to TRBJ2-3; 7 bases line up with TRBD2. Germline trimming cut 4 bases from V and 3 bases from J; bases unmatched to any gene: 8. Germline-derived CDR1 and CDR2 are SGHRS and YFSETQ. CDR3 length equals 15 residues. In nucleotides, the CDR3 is TGCGCCAGCAGCCCCGGGACTACCCAGACAGATACGCAGTATTTT. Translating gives CASSPGTTQTDTQYF. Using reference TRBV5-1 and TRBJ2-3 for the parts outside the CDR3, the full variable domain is KAGVTQTPRYLIKTRGQQVTLSCSPISGHRSVSWYQQTPGQGLQFLFEYFSETQRNKGNFPGRFSGRQFSNSRSEMNVSTLELGDSALYLCASSPGTTQTDTQYFGPGTRLTVL.

CDR3 amino acids: CASSLGGGGTEAFF. In DNA, the CDR3 is TGTGCCAGCAGCTTAGGGGGAGGTGGGACTGAAGCTTTCTTT. This rearrangement joins TRBV7-2 to TRBJ1-1; no definite D call. There are 14 residues in the CDR3. The V gene's germline CDR1 is SGHTA and CDR2 FQGNSA. V lost 1 base and J lost 5, with 11 bases in between.

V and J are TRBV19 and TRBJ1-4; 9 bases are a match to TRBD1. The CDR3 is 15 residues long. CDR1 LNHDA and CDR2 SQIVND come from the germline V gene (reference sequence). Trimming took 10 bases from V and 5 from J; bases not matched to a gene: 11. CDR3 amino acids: CATLNRDRANEKLFF. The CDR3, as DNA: TGTGCCACTTTGAACCGGGACAGGGCCAATGAAAAACTGTTTTTT.

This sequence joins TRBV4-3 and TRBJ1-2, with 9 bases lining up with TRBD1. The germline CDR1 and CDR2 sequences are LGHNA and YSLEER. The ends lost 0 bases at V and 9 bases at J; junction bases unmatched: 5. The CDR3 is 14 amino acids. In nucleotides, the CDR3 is TGCGCCAGCAGCCAAGATAGGGGACAGGGAAGCTACACCTTC. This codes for CASSQDRGQGSYTF.

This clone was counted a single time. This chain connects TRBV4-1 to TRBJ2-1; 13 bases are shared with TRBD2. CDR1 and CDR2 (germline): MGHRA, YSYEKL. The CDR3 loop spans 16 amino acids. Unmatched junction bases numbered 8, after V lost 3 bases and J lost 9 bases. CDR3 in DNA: TGCGCCAGCAGCCAGCCTACTAGCGGGAGGGGGGTTGAGCAGTTCTTC. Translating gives CASSQPTSGRGVEQFF.

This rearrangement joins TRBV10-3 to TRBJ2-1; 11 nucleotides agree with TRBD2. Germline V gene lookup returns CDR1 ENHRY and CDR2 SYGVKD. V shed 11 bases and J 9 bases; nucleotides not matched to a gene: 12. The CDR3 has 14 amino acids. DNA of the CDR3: TGTGCCGCTTACGACGGACTAGCGGGTGGTGAGCAGTTCTTC. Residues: CAAYDGLAGGEQFF.

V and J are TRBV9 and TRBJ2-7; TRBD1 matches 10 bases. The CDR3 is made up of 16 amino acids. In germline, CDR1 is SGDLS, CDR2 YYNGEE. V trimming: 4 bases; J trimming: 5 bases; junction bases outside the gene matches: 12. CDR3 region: CASSRQGAVGWDEQYF. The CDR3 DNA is TGTGCCAGCAGCCGACAGGGGGCGGTGGGTTGGGACGAGCAGTACTTC.

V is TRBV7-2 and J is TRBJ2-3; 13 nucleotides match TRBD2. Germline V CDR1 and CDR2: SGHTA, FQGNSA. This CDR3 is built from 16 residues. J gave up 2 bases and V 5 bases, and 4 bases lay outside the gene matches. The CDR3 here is CASSPGLAGLTDTQYF. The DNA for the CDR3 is TGTGCCAGCAGCCCGGGACTAGCGGGGCTCACAGATACGCAGTATTTT. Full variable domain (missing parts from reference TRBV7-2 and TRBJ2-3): GAGVSQSPSNKVTEKGKDVELRCDPISGHTALYWYRQSLGQGLEFLIYFQGNSAPDKSGLPSDRFSAERTGGSVSTLTIQRTQQEDSAVYLCASSPGLAGLTDTQYFGPGTRLTVL.

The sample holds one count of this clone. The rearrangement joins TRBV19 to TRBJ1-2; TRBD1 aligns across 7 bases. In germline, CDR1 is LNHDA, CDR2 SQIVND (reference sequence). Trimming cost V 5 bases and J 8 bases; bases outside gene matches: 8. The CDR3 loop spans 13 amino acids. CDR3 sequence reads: CASSAARGVGYTF. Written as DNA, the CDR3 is TGTGCCAGTAGTGCCGCCAGGGGGGTCGGCTACACCTTC.

The CDR3 DNA reads TGTGCCAGCAGCCTGGGACTAGCGGGCACCTACGAGCAGTACTTC. It codes for CASSLGLAGTYEQYF. This rearrangement joins TRBV6-5 to TRBJ2-7; 12 nucleotides align to TRBD2. This CDR3 region has 15 residues. After removal of 6 bases from V and 2 bases from J, the junction contained 5 bases not matched to a gene. The germline CDR1 and CDR2 sequences are MNHEY and SVGAGI.

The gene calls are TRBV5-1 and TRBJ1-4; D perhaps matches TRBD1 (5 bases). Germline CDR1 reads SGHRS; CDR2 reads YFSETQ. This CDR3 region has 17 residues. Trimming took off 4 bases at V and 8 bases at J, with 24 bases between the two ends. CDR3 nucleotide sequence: TGCGCCAGCAGCGCGTTCCGGGGACTTAGAGGAGAAGAAAAACTGTTTTTT. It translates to CASSAFRGLRGEEKLFF. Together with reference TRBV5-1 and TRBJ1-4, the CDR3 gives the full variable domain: KAGVTQTPRYLIKTRGQQVTLSCSPISGHRSVSWYQQTPGQGLQFLFEYFSETQRNKGNFPGRFSGRQFSNSRSEMNVSTLELGDSALYLCASSAFRGLRGEEKLFFGSGTQLSVL.

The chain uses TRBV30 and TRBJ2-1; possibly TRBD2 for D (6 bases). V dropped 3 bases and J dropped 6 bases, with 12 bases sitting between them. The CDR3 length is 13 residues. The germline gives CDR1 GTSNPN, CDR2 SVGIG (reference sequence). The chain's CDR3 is CAWRPAGTNEQFF. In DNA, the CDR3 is TGTGCCTGGAGACCGGCGGGGACCAATGAGCAGTTCTTC.

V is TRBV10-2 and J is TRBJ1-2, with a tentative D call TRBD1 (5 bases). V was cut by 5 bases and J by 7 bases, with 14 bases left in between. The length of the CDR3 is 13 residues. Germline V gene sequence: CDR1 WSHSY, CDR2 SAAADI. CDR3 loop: CASSHGGDTGYTF. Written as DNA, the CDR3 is TGCGCCAGCAGTCACGGGGGGGATACTGGCTACACCTTC.